This entry features one T cell receptor beta chain sequence. Its target is not known. No infections or other immune events were documented during collection. The V gene's germline CDR1 is LGHNA and CDR2 YSLEER. This CDR3 comprises 16 residues. V was clipped by 4 bases and J by 6 bases; unmatched bases: 9. This specimen belongs to a study of identifying expanded T cells in peripheral blood. Notes on the study in general: About 1.3 clones differed between technical replicates, versus about 17 and 20 over time. Two-week clone count variance significantly increased as total template count grew.

The protocol was immunoSEQ multiplex PCR, while the TCRdb copy is restricted to in-frame clones and leaves out a portion. Seen here are about 52,000 clones, 65% to 90% observed once, and the top ten hold roughly 15%. This clonotype was obtained from a person between 18 and 69 years old in good health. Sequenced: blood. The chain uses TRBV4-3 and TRBJ1-4; 9 nucleotides align to TRBD1. CDR3 in amino acids: CASSRRDREYYEKLFF. The CDR3 nucleotides read TGCGCCAGCAGCCGGAGGGACAGGGAATATTATGAAAAACTGTTTTTT.